Sequencing of this T cell receptor (beta chain) was carried out in a study of T cell responses to AZD1222 COVID-19 vaccine. With respect to this clone: Its specificity is not known.

V gave up 3 bases and J gave up 4 bases; unmatched junction bases: 3. The germline V gene encodes CDR1 SGDLS and CDR2 YYNGEE. This CDR3 contains 15 residues. Data came from immunoSEQ multiplex PCR; TCRdb stores just in-frame clones and leaves some out. The repertoire holds 150,000 or so clones, with 92% as singletons. Study observations and caveats: The study sampled repertoires only after the peak T cell response. Just 5 or 6 AZD1222 recipients tested seropositive at baseline. Vaccination with two AZD1222 doses was followed by a rise in Spike-specific TCR breadth and depth. In the spike-specific TCR repertoire, nearly half reportedly target unmutated variant regions.

This material consisted of peripheral blood, taken on day 0 of AZD1222 vaccination. The sequence came from an adult in good health. The chain combines TRBV9 with TRBJ2-1; 11 positions agree with TRBD1. This CDR3 is CASSADRGRYNEQFF. CDR3 nucleotides: TGTGCCAGCAGCGCGGACAGGGGGCGATACAATGAGCAGTTCTTC.